Sequencing of this T cell receptor beta chain was carried out in a study of T cell responses to AZD1222 COVID-19 vaccine. On the study more broadly: Timing groups of about 4 and about 12 weeks for second doses were pooled.

Study-level results: Clonal diversity was possibly underestimated, and the donors were mostly white British, with more females. CD4 TCRs associated with vaccination spanned spike, dominating at 160-218 and 743-854. As reported, nearly half of all spike-specific TCRs target variant regions that are unmutated.

Concerning this clone: Its cognate antigen is unknown.

The method was immunoSEQ multiplex PCR; TCRdb's version includes in-frame clones alone and lacks a portion of them. The sample gives under 110,000 clones, 90% of which show up once; about 5% is in the top ten. V was shortened by 1 base and J by 2 bases, with 3 bases between the two germline ends. Germline lookup yields CDR1 SGHTA and CDR2 FQGTGA. The CDR3 has 13 residues. The V call is TRBV7-3, the J call TRBJ1-3; no clear D. Sequenced here: peripheral blood, sampled on day 0 of AZD1222 vaccination. This sequence originates from an adult in good health. The CDR3 nucleotides are TGTGCCAGCAGCTTAAATACTGGAAACACCATATATTTT. Its protein product is CASSLNTGNTIYF.